The 17 T cell receptor beta chains below were found in one sample sequenced in a study of blood T cell repertoires in COVID-19. This table comes from immunoSEQ multiplex PCR, and its TCRdb copy is limited to in-frame clones, with some not included. The data contain some 100,000 clones, approximately 92% of them singletons. The sample was peripheral blood. The receptors originated from a man between 70 and 80 years old with acute or convalescent COVID-19.

The V call is TRBV6-5, the J call TRBJ2-3; 9 bases map to TRBD1. The CDR3 runs 16 residues. J gave up 5 bases and V 2 bases, and 8 bases lay outside the gene matches. The germline V gene encodes CDR1 MNHEY and CDR2 SVGAGI. The CDR3: CASSYTGTGKGDTQYF. For the CDR3, the DNA is TGTGCCAGCAGTTACACCGGGACAGGGAAAGGAGATACGCAGTATTTT.

This clone has only a few counts. The chain combines TRBV9 with TRBJ1-1; D uncertain. The V gene's germline CDR1 is SGDLS and CDR2 YYNGEE. V was shortened by 4 bases and J by 2 bases, with 18 bases between the two germline ends. This CDR3 has 16 residues. The CDR3 sequence is CASSPRLGYPNTEAFF. Written as DNA, the CDR3 is TGTGCCAGCAGCCCCCGACTCGGGTATCCAAACACTGAAGCTTTCTTT.

The chain has TRBV5-1 and TRBJ1-5; D may be TRBD1 (5 bases). In germline, CDR1 is SGHRS, CDR2 YFSETQ. Deletions cut 1 base from V and 4 bases from J, with 9 bases between. The CDR3 is made up of 14 amino acids. The CDR3, as DNA: TGCGCCAGCAGCTTGCAGGGACTTAATCAGCCCCAGCATTTT. It codes for CASSLQGLNQPQHF.

This clone appeared once. The CDR3 spells CASSDRQGNNSPLHF. Here the CDR3 DNA reads TGTGCCAGCAGCGACCGACAGGGCAATAATTCACCCCTCCACTTT. The chain is built from TRBV7-8 and TRBJ1-6; 7 nucleotides match TRBD1. The V and J ends lost 5 bases and 5 bases, in that order; junction bases with no gene match: 6. This CDR3 has 15 residues. The germline gives CDR1 SGHVS, CDR2 FQNEAQ.

J is TRBJ2-7 and V is TRBV29-1; TRBD1 is a possible D gene (6 bases). Germline-derived CDR1 and CDR2 are SQVTM and ANQGSEA. The CDR3 runs to 11 residues. V lost 7 bases to trimming and J lost 3 bases, with 10 bases between them. As DNA, the CDR3 is TGCAGCGCCGAGGACAGCTACGAGCAGTACTTC. Protein product: CSAEDSYEQYF.

The chain links TRBV18 to TRBJ2-7; D gene uncertain. Between the trimmed V and J ends, which lost 3 bases and 7 bases, there was a span of 16 bases. The CDR3 is made up of 14 amino acids. The germline CDR1 and CDR2 sequences are KGHSH and LQKENI. The DNA of the CDR3 is TGTGCCAGCTCACCCAACGGTCAGGAAGGAGAGCAGTACTTC. Amino acids: CASSPNGQEGEQYF.

The chain employs TRBV12-5 and TRBJ2-1, with 11 bases identical to TRBD2. Germline assignment: CDR1 LGHNT and CDR2 FRNRAP. V lost 5 bases and J lost 4; bases outside the gene matches: 4. The CDR3 extends over 15 amino acids. The CDR3 DNA reads as TGTGCTAGTGGTCCCGGGACTAGCGGTTACAATGAGCAGTTCTTC. It yields the protein CASGPGTSGYNEQFF.

This rearrangement joins TRBV3-1 (or the pseudogene TRBV3-2) to TRBJ1-2, with a possible D match to TRBD1 (6 bases). Germline-derived CDR1 and CDR2 are LGHDT and YNNKEL (reference sequence). V shed 2 bases and J shed 3 bases, with 10 bases lying between them. CDR3 size: 14 residues. DNA for the CDR3: TGTGCCAGCAGCCAAAGGGGGGGGCACTATGGCTACACCTTC. Translated: CASSQRGGHYGYTF.

The chain recombines TRBV6-5 with TRBJ2-2, with D hard to call. Germline CDR1 is MNHEY and CDR2 is SVGAGI. Trimming took off 0 bases at V and 8 bases at J, with 4 bases between the two ends. The length of the CDR3 is 12 residues. The CDR3 coding sequence is TGTGCCAGCAGTTACTCGACTGGGGAGCTGTTTTTT. Residues: CASSYSTGELFF.

The CDR3 protein is CASSPTGGNTEAFF. As DNA, the CDR3 is TGCGCCAGCAGCCCCACAGGGGGGAACACTGAAGCTTTCTTT. This rearrangement joins TRBV4-1 to TRBJ1-1; 8 bases align to TRBD1. In germline, CDR1 is MGHRA, CDR2 YSYEKL. This CDR3 is 14 amino acids long. The trim removed 4 bases at V and 1 base at J, leaving 2 bases unmatched.

This clone was seen once. This chain links TRBV7-3 with TRBJ1-1; the D gene is possibly TRBD1 (5 bases). Trimming took 5 bases from V and 3 from J, leaving 16 bases between them. This CDR3 is built from 15 residues. Germline assignment: CDR1 SGHTA and CDR2 FQGTGA. The CDR3 bases are TGTGCCAGCAGCCCGTTGGGGGGTTATGACACTGAAGCTTTCTTT. Translated, it gives CASSPLGGYDTEAFF.

The rearrangement uses TRBV27 and TRBJ1-1; D gene ambiguous. There are 13 residues in the CDR3. Germline lookup yields CDR1 MNHEY and CDR2 SMNVEV (reference sequence). V lost 5 bases and J 0 bases, leaving 7 bases between the germline ends. The CDR3 coding sequence is TGTGCCAGCAGTCCCCGGGTGAACACTGAAGCTTTCTTT. This translates into CASSPRVNTEAFF.

The rearrangement links TRBV7-2 to TRBJ1-3; D is unclear. This CDR3 is 14 amino acids long. Germline V gives CDR1 SGHTA, CDR2 FQGNSA. V lost 2 bases to trimming and J lost 0 bases, with 5 bases between them. CDR3 in DNA: TGTGCCAGCAGCTTATTAGACTCTGGAAACACCATATATTTT. Protein product: CASSLLDSGNTIYF.

The table lists this clone with a few counts. J is TRBJ1-5 and V is TRBV30; D is undetermined. The CDR3 loop spans 13 amino acids. Germline V CDR1 and CDR2: GTSNPN, SVGIG (reference sequence). Trimming left V 1 base short and J 2 bases short, with 6 bases between. The CDR3 DNA is TGTGCCTGGAGTGGCGGGGGCAATCAGCCCCAGCATTTT. Its protein product is CAWSGGGNQPQHF. Complete variable domain (other parts from reference TRBV30 and TRBJ1-5): SQTIHQWPATLVQPVGSPLSLECTVEGTSNPNLYWYRQAAGRGLQLLFYSVGIGQISSEVPQNLSASRPQDRQFILSSKKLLLSDSGFYLCAWSGGGNQPQHFGDGTRLSIL.

The V call is TRBV7-6, the J call TRBJ2-2, with D maybe TRBD2 (7 bases). The CDR3 is made up of 16 amino acids. Germline V gene data show CDR1 as SGHVS and CDR2 as FNYEAQ. V was shortened by 5 bases and J by 1 base, with 14 bases between the two germline ends. CDR3 amino acids: CASSRGASGNTGELFF. In nucleotides, the CDR3 is TGTGCCAGCAGCCGGGGGGCTAGCGGGAACACCGGGGAGCTGTTTTTT.

V is TRBV5-4 and J is TRBJ1-5; tentative D call: TRBD1 (5 bases). The V and J ends lost 3 bases and 0 bases respectively, with 13 bases between them. The length of the CDR3 is 16 residues. Germline V lookup: CDR1 SGHNT, CDR2 YYREEE (reference sequence). The CDR3 spells CASSWAGGYSNQPQHF. The CDR3 DNA is TGTGCCAGCAGCTGGGCCGGGGGGTATAGCAATCAGCCCCAGCATTTT.

The table lists this clone with a few counts. This chain connects TRBV18 to TRBJ2-1, with TRBD2 as a possible D gene (6 bases). Trimming stripped 4 bases from V and 4 bases from J, with 8 bases between. Germline loops: CDR1 KGHSH, CDR2 LQKENI. The CDR3 runs 13 residues. In DNA form, the CDR3 reads TGTGCCAGCTCACAGGACTATTACAATGAGCAGTTCTTC. Its translation: CASSQDYYNEQFF.